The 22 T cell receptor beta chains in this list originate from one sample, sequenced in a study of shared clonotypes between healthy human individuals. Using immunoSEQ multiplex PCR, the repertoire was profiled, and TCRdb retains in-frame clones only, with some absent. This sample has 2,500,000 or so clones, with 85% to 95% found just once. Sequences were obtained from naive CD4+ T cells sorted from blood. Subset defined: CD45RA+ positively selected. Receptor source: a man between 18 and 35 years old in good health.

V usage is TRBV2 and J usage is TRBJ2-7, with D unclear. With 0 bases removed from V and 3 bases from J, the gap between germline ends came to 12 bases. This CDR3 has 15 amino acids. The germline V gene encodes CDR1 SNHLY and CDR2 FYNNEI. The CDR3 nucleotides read TGTGCCAGCAGTGAAGCAGTCGGGTTTTTCTACGAGCAGTACTTC. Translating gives CASSEAVGFFYEQYF.

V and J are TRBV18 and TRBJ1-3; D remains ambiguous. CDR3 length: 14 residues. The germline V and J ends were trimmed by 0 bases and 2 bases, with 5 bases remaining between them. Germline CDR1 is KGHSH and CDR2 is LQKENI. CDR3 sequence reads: CASSPPTTGNTIYF. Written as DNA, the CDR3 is TGTGCCAGCTCACCACCCACGACTGGAAACACCATATATTTT.

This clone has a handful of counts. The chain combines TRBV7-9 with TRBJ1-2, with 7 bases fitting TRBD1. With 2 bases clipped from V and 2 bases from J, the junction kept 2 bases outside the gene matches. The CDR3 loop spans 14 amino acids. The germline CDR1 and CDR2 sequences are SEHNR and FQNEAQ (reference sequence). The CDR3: CASSLPGQNYGYTF. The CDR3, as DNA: TGTGCCAGCAGCTTACCGGGACAGAACTATGGCTACACCTTC.

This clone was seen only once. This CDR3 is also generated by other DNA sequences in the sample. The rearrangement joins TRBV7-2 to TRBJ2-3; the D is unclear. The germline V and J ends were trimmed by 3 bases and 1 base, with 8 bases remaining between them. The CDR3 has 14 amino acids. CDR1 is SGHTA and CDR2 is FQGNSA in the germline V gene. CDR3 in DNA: TGTGCCAGCAGCTTCATCAGCGGCACAGATACGCAGTATTTT. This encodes CASSFISGTDTQYF.

For the CDR3, the DNA is TGTGCCAGTAGTATACTAGGGACTAGCGGCCTTACGGAGCAGTTCTTC. Protein: CASSILGTSGLTEQFF. This chain connects TRBV19 to TRBJ2-1; TRBD2 agrees at 11 bases. J lost 10 bases, V lost 2 bases, and 10 bases had no gene match. Per germline, CDR1 LNHDA and CDR2 SQIVND (reference sequence). CDR3 length: 16 residues.

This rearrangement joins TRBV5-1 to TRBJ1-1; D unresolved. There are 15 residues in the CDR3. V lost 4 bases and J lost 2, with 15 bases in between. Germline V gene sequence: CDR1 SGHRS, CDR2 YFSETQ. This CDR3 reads CASSPEFGLNTEAFF. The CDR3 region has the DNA TGCGCCAGCAGCCCCGAGTTTGGGCTAAACACTGAAGCTTTCTTT. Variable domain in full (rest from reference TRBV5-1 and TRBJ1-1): KAGVTQTPRYLIKTRGQQVTLSCSPISGHRSVSWYQQTPGQGLQFLFEYFSETQRNKGNFPGRFSGRQFSNSRSEMNVSTLELGDSALYLCASSPEFGLNTEAFFGQGTRLTVV.

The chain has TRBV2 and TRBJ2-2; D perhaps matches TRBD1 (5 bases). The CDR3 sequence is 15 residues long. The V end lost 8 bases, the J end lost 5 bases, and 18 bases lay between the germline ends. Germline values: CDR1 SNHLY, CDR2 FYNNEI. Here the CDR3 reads CASLPQGSITGELFF. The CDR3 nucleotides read TGTGCCAGCCTCCCCCAGGGTTCTATTACCGGGGAGCTGTTTTTT.

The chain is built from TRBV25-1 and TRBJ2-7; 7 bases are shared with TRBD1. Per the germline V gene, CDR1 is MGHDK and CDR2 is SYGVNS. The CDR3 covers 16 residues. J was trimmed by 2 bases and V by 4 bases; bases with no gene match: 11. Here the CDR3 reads CASSAPSGTATYEQYF. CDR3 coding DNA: TGTGCCAGCAGTGCCCCGTCCGGGACAGCCACCTACGAGCAGTACTTC.

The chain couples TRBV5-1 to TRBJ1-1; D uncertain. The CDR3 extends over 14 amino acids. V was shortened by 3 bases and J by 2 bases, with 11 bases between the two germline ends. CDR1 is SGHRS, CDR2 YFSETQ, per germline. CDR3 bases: TGCGCCAGCAGCTCAGTGACAACAAACACTGAAGCTTTCTTT. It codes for CASSSVTTNTEAFF. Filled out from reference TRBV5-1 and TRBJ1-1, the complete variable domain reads KAGVTQTPRYLIKTRGQQVTLSCSPISGHRSVSWYQQTPGQGLQFLFEYFSETQRNKGNFPGRFSGRQFSNSRSEMNVSTLELGDSALYLCASSSVTTNTEAFFGQGTRLTVV.

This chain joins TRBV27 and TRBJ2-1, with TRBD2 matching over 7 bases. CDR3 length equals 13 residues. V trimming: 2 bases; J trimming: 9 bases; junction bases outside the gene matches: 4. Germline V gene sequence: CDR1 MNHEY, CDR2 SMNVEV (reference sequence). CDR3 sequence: CASSLGLVGEQFF. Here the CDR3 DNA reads TGTGCCAGCAGTTTAGGACTAGTTGGTGAGCAGTTCTTC.

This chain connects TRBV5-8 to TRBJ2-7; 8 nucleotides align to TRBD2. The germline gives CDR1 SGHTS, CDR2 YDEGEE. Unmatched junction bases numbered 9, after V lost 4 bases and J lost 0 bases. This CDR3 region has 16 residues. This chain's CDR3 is CASSLLGTRGSYEQYF. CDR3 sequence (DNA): TGTGCCAGCAGCCTACTGGGGACTAGAGGCTCCTACGAGCAGTACTTC.

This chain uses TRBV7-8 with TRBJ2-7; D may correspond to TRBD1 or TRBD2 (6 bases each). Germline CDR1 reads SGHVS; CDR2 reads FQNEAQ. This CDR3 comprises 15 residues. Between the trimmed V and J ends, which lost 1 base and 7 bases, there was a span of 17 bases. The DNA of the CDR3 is TGTGCCAGCAGCTTAGTAGGGGGGACCCCAGGAGAGCAGTACTTC. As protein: CASSLVGGTPGEQYF.

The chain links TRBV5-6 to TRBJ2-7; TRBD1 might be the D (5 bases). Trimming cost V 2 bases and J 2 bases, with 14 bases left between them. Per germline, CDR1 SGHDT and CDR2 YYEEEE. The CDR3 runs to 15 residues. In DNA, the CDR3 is TGTGCCAGCAGCTTTTTTATCGACAGCCCCTACGAGCAGTACTTC. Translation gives CASSFFIDSPYEQYF.

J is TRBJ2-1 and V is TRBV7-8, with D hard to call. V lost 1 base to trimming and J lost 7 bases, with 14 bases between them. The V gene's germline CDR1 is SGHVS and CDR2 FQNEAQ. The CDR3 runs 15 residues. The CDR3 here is CASSLVRLRGNEQFF. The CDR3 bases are TGTGCCAGCAGCTTAGTACGCCTCCGAGGAAATGAGCAGTTCTTC.

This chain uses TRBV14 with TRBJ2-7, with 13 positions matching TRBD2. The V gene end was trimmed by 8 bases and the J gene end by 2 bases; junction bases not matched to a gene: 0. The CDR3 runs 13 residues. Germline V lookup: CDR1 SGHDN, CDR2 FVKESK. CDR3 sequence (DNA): TGTGCCAGCGGACTAGCGGGGGCCTACGAGCAGTACTTC. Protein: CASGLAGAYEQYF.

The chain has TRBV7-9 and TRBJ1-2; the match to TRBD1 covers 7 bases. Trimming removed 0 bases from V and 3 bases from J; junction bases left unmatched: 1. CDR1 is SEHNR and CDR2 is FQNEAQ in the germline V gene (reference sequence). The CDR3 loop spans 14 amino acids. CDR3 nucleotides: TGTGCCAGCAGCTTAGCGGGACAGCACTATGGCTACACCTTC. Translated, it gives CASSLAGQHYGYTF. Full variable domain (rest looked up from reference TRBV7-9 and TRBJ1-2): DTGVSQNPRHKITKRGQNVTFRCDPISEHNRLYWYRQTLGQGPEFLTYFQNEAQLEKSRLLSDRFSAERPKGSFSTLEIQRTEQGDSAMYLCASSLAGQHYGYTFGSGTRLTVV.

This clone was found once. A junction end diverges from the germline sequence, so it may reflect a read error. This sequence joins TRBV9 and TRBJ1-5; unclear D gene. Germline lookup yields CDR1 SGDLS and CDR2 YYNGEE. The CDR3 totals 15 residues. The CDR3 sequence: CASSVEPDSNRPQHF. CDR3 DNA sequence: TGTGCCAGCAGCGTAGAGCCCGATAGCAATCGGCCCCAGCATTTT.

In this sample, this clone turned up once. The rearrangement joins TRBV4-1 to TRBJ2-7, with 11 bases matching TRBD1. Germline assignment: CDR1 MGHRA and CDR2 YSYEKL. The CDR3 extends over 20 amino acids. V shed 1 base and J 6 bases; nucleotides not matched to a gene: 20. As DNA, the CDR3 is TGCGCCAGCAGCCAAGCGTGGGACAGGGGGAAATTGGGGAGTCGTGCCGAGCAGTACTTC. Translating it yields CASSQAWDRGKLGSRAEQYF.

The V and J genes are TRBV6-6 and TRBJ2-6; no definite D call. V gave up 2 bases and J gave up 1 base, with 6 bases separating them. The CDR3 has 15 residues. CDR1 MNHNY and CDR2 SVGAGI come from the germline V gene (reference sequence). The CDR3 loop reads CASSYVRSGANVLTF. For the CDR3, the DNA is TGTGCCAGCAGTTACGTCCGATCTGGGGCCAACGTCCTGACTTTC.

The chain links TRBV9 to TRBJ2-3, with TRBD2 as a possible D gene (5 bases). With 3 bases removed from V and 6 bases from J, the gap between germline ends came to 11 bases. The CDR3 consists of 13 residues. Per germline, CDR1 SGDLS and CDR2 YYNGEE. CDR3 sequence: CASSASRGDTQYF. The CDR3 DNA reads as TGTGCCAGCAGCGCTTCCCGCGGGGATACGCAGTATTTT.

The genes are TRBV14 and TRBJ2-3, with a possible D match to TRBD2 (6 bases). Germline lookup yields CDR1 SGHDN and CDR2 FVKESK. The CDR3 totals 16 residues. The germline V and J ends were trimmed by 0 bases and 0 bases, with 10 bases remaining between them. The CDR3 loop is CASSQDGAGSTDTQYF. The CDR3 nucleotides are TGTGCCAGCAGCCAAGATGGGGCGGGAAGCACAGATACGCAGTATTTT.

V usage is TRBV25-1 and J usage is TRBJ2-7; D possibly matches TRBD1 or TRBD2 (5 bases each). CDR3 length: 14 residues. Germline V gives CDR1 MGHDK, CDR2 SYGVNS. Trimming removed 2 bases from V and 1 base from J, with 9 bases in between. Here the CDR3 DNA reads TGTGCCAGCAGTGAACGGGGCTATTCCTACGAGCAGTACTTC. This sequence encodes CASSERGYSYEQYF.